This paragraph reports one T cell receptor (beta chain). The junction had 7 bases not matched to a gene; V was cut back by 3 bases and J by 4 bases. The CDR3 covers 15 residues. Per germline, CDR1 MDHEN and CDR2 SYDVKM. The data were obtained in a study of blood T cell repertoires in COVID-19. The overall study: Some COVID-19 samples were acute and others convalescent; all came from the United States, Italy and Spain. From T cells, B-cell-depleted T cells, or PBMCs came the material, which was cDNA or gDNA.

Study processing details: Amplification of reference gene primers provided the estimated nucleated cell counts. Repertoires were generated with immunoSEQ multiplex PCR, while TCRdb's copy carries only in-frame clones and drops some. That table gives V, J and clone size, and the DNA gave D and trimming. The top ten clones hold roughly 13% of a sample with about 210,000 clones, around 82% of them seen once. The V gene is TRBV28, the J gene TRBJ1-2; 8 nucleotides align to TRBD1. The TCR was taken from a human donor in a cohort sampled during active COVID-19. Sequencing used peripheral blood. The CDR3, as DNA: TGTGCCAGCAGTTTCCTTTCCGGACAGGGCTATGGCTACACCTTC. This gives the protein CASSFLSGQGYGYTF.